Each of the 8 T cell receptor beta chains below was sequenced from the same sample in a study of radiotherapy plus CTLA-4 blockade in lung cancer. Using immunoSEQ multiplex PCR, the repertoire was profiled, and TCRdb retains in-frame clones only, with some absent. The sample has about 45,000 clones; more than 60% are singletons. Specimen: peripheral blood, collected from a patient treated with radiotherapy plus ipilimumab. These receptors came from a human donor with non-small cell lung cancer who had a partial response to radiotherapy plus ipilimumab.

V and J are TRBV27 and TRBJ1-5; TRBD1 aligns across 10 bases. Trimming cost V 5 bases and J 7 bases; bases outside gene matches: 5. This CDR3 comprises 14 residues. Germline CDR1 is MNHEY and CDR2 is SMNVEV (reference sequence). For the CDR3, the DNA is TGTGCCAGCAGTCCAGGGACAGGGGTCCAGCCCCAGCATTTT. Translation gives CASSPGTGVQPQHF.

For the CDR3, the DNA is TGTGCCAGCAGAAGGGACAGTCAATCACCCCTCCACTTT. Protein sequence: CASRRDSQSPLHF. This chain links TRBV6-5 with TRBJ1-6; 7 nucleotides match TRBD1. This CDR3 contains 13 residues. Trimming removed 6 bases from V and 10 bases from J; junction bases left unmatched: 6. Germline assignment: CDR1 MNHEY and CDR2 SVGAGI.

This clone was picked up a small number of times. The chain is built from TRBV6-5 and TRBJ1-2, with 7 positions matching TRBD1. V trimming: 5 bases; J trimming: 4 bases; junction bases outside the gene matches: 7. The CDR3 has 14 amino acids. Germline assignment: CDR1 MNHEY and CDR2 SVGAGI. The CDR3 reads CASSPYRGSYGYTF. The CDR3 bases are TGTGCCAGCAGTCCATACAGGGGATCCTATGGCTACACCTTC.

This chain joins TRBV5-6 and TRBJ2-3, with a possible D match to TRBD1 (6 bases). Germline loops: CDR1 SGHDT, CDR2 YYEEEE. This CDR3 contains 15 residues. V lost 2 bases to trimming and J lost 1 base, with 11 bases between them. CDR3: CASSFQGWGTDTQYF. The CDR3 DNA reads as TGTGCCAGCAGCTTTCAGGGGTGGGGCACAGATACGCAGTATTTT.

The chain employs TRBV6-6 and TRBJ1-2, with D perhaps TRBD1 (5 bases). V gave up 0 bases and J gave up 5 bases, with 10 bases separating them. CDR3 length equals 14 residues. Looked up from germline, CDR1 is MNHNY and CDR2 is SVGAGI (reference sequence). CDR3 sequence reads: CASSYSRDLYGYTF. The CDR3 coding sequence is TGTGCCAGCAGTTACTCCAGGGATCTGTATGGCTACACCTTC.

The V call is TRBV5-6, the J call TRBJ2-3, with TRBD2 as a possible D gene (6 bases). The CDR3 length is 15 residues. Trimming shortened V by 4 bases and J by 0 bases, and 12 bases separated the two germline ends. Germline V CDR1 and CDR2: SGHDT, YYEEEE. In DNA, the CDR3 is TGTGCCAGCAGCGTGGGACTTACCAGCACAGATACGCAGTATTTT. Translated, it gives CASSVGLTSTDTQYF.

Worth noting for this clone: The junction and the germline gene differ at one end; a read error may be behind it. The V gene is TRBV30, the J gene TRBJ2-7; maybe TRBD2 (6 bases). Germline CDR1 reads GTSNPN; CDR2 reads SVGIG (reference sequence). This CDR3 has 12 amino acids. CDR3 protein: CAWSVRGTGVHF. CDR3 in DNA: TGTGCCTGGAGTGTACGGGGGACTGGCGTGCACTTC.

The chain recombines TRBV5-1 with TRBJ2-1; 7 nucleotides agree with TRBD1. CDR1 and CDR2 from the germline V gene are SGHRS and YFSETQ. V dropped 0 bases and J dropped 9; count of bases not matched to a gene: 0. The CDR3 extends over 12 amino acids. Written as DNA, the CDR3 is TGCGCCAGCAGCTTGGACAGGGGTGAGCAGTTCTTC. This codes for CASSLDRGEQFF.